This T cell receptor beta chain was retrieved from a study of T cells in Graves' hyperthyroidism and ophthalmopathy. General study points: Most thyroid clonotypes that were expanded above 0.001 also turned up in blood. Researchers report that a 13 V-J model separated ophthalmopathy from stable hyperthyroidism.

Amplified TCR beta CDR3 regions derived from RNA transcripts. During a first-round RT-PCR of the TCR CDR3, the HTBI primer set was used. TCRdb analysed the multiplex PCR reads with MiXCR anew, one entry per CDR3 protein. There are roughly 800,000 distinct CDR3 sequences in the sample; roughly 40% occur only once, and approximately 10% lies in the top ten. There are a few counts of this clonotype. The target antigen is unknown. Graves' hyperthyroidism was deemed stable absent ophthalmopathy progression within 18 months. The diagnoses drew upon clinical symptoms, serum thyroxine and TRAb, thyroid ultrasound and orbital computed tomography. The sequenced sample was blood. The TCR originated in a man younger than 35 with Graves' hyperthyroidism.

CDR3 DNA sequence: TGTGCCAGCAGGCTAGGGCCGGGTCTGGAGACCCAGTACTTC. Its protein product is CASRLGPGLETQYF. The V and J genes are TRBV12-3 or TRBV12-4 and TRBJ2-5; D remains unclear. CDR3 length: 14 residues. The germline V and J ends were trimmed by 6 bases and 5 bases, with 16 bases remaining between them.